This TCR beta chain was documented in a study of regulatory T cells in long-lasting Graves disease. The J segment lost 10 bases and the V segment lost 0 bases, leaving 9 bases of the junction unmatched. The CDR3 runs to 17 residues. CDR1 and CDR2 from the germline V gene are LNHNV and YYDKDF (reference sequence). In building TCR beta libraries, iRepertoire HTBI primers were used together with Arm-PCR of CDR3 regions. Each CDR3 protein gets one entry after TCRdb re-called the multiplex PCR reads with MiXCR. This table holds more than 400,000 distinct CDR3 sequences, about 15% found once. Findings of the study overall: Persistent disease was associated with favored TRBV28 usage and with favored use of TRBJ1-2 and TRBJ2-5.

Time point: newly diagnosed GD, antithyroid drugs for less than 3 months. There was RNA extracted from PBMCs, and the TCR library was made from it. This clonotype was counted a few times. What it binds is unknown. These data were likewise used in another study, on T cells in Graves' hyperthyroidism and ophthalmopathy. As that study records: It was a median about 7.1 months before onset that the model predicted ophthalmopathy.

The clonotype originates from a woman under 40 with Graves disease. The chain recombines TRBV15 with TRBJ2-3; 14 bases line up with TRBD2. The sequenced sample was peripheral blood mononuclear cells (PBMCs), obtained at new diagnosis, from a patient treated with antithyroid drugs. The CDR3 nucleotides are TGTGCCACCAGCAGAGATCTCGGGACTAGCGGGAGTAGAGCGCAGTATTTT. It translates to CATSRDLGTSGSRAQYF. Together with reference TRBV15 and TRBJ2-3, the CDR3 gives the full variable domain: DAMVIQNPRYQVTQFGKPVTLSCSQTLNHNVMYWYQQKSSQAPKLLFHYYDKDFNNEADTPDNFQSRRPNTSFCFLDIRSPGLGDTAMYLCATSRDLGTSGSRAQYFGPGTRLTVL.